This T cell receptor (beta chain) was captured in a study of T cell responses to AZD1222 COVID-19 vaccine. Findings and limits, study-wide: Donors in the cohort were predominantly white British and more often female, and clonal diversity was possibly underestimated.

As for this clone: Its matching antigen is unknown.

The method was immunoSEQ multiplex PCR; TCRdb's version includes in-frame clones alone and lacks a portion of them. This sample has approximately 100,000 clones, with nearly 90% found just once. Sequencing was performed on peripheral blood, taken 28 days after the second AZD1222 dose. This receptor was identified in an adult who received the AZD1222 COVID-19 vaccine.

The CDR3 nucleotides read TGTGCCAGCAGCTTAGGAACAGGCACGCAGTATTTT. Protein: CASSLGTGTQYF. The J gene is TRBJ2-3, the V gene TRBV11-3; TRBD1 is a possible D gene (5 bases). The CDR3 length is 12 residues. V was cut by 1 base and J by 9 bases, with 8 bases left in between. Germline CDR1 and CDR2: SGHNT and YENEEA.